Below, 22 T cell receptor beta chains from the same sample are listed, as sequenced in a study of blood T cell repertoires in COVID-19. Sequencing used immunoSEQ multiplex PCR; TCRdb keeps in-frame clones, though not all of them. The sample lists fewer than 90,000 clones, around three quarters occurring once. Sequencing was carried out using peripheral blood. The receptors were sampled from a woman aged 50 to 60 with acute or convalescent COVID-19.

The chain links TRBV18 to TRBJ1-5; 7 positions agree with TRBD1. CDR3 length: 13 residues. V lost 4 bases, J lost 5 bases, and 2 bases stayed unmatched. Germline loops: CDR1 KGHSH, CDR2 LQKENI. DNA of the CDR3: TGTGCCAGCTCACGACAGGGTGATCAGCCCCAGCATTTT. This codes for CASSRQGDQPQHF.

The genes are TRBV11-2 and TRBJ2-3; no clear D. There are 16 residues in the CDR3. CDR1 and CDR2 (germline): SGHAT, FQNNGV. Trimming shortened V by 0 bases and J by 5 bases, and 15 bases separated the two germline ends. CDR3 sequence (DNA): TGTGCCAGCAGCTTAGATGGGTTGAGGATGGGAGATACGCAGTATTTT. Its protein product is CASSLDGLRMGDTQYF.

V gene TRBV27 combines with J gene TRBJ1-2; no firm D call. The CDR3 covers 14 residues. From germline, CDR1 is MNHEY and CDR2 SMNVEV (reference sequence). V was shortened by 0 bases and J by 4 bases, with 9 bases between the two germline ends. The CDR3 DNA follows: TGTGCCAGCAGTTTATCGGCAGGAGGCTATGGCTACACCTTC. Encoded protein: CASSLSAGGYGYTF.

The chain joins TRBV3-1 (or the pseudogene TRBV3-2) to TRBJ2-3; the D gene is possibly TRBD1 (5 bases). V dropped 0 bases and J dropped 1 base, with 8 bases sitting between them. The germline CDR1 and CDR2 sequences are LGHDT and YNNKEL (reference sequence). The CDR3 sequence is 15 residues long. As DNA, the CDR3 is TGTGCCAGCAGCCAAGATCAACAGGGCACAGATACGCAGTATTTT. Translation: CASSQDQQGTDTQYF.

This clone was seen only a few times. V gene TRBV7-9 combines with J gene TRBJ2-5; perhaps TRBD2 as D (6 bases). The V end was cut by 5 bases, the J end by 5 bases, with 21 bases between. Germline CDR1 is SEHNR and CDR2 is FQNEAQ (reference sequence). This CDR3 spans 16 amino acids. DNA of the CDR3: TGTGCCAGCAGCCCACCCTACGGGGGAACGAGCGAGACCCAGTACTTC. Its protein is CASSPPYGGTSETQYF.

This clone showed up just a few times. The chain recombines TRBV25-1 with TRBJ2-2; possibly TRBD1 for D (6 bases). Germline lookup yields CDR1 MGHDK and CDR2 SYGVNS. Trimming took off 6 bases at V and 3 bases at J, with 11 bases between the two ends. The CDR3 loop spans 14 amino acids. CDR3 coding DNA: TGTGCCAGCAGGCAGGGGACGGACACCGGGGAGCTGTTTTTT. Amino acid sequence: CASRQGTDTGELFF.

The J gene is TRBJ1-2, the V gene TRBV11-2; 7 bases agree with TRBD1. The length of the CDR3 is 13 residues. J lost 3 bases, V lost 7 bases, and 5 bases had no gene match. The germline V gene has CDR1 SGHAT and CDR2 FQNNGV. The CDR3 bases are TGTGCCAGCACCCCCGGGACAGACTATGGCTACACCTTC. Translated, it gives CASTPGTDYGYTF.

The rearrangement joins TRBV6-5 to TRBJ1-2; 9 bases map to TRBD1. The CDR3 loop spans 15 amino acids. From germline, CDR1 is MNHEY and CDR2 SVGAGI. V was clipped by 7 bases and J by 2 bases; unmatched bases: 8. The CDR3 DNA sequence: TGTGCCAGCACCAACCGGGACAGGGCCAACTATGGCTACACCTTC. Protein product: CASTNRDRANYGYTF.

The gene calls are TRBV5-1 and TRBJ1-1; the match to TRBD1 covers 7 bases. The CDR3 extends over 14 amino acids. CDR1 and CDR2 (germline): SGHRS, YFSETQ. The trim removed 3 bases at V and 1 base at J, leaving 3 bases unmatched. Here the CDR3 DNA reads TGCGCCAGCAGCTCGCGACAGGGGAACACTGAAGCTTTCTTT. It yields the protein CASSSRQGNTEAFF.

The chain is built from TRBV4-1 and TRBJ2-5; perhaps TRBD2 as D (5 bases). The V and J ends lost 7 bases and 2 bases respectively, with 14 bases between them. The length of the CDR3 is 14 residues. Germline V gives CDR1 MGHRA, CDR2 YSYEKL. CDR3 sequence reads: CASTENGVQETQYF. CDR3 sequence (DNA): TGCGCCAGCACCGAGAACGGGGTTCAAGAGACCCAGTACTTC.

This clone was observed a single time. The chain carries TRBV28 and TRBJ1-4, with 9 bases matching TRBD1. The CDR3 is 20 residues long. Per germline, CDR1 MDHEN and CDR2 SYDVKM. The ends lost 5 bases at V and 0 bases at J; junction bases unmatched: 16. Written as DNA, the CDR3 is TGTGCCAGCAGTGGGCTGGGACAGGGTAATAGTATGGCAACTAATGAAAAACTGTTTTTT. Protein product: CASSGLGQGNSMATNEKLFF.

The genes are TRBV5-3 and TRBJ1-6; no firm D call. TRBV5-3 is classed as an ORF, of uncertain function. V dropped 4 bases and J dropped 14 bases, with 10 bases sitting between them. This CDR3 contains 11 residues. In nucleotides, the CDR3 is TGTGCCAGAAGCCCGGAGGAGGCCCTCCACTTT. Protein sequence: CARSPEEALHF.

This chain connects TRBV28 to TRBJ1-2, with a weak D call TRBD1 (6 bases). Per the germline V gene, CDR1 is MDHEN and CDR2 is SYDVKM. The CDR3 is 14 amino acids. With 7 bases removed from V and 4 bases from J, the gap between germline ends came to 16 bases. The CDR3 DNA is TGTGCCAGCACGAACAACAGGGAGAGCTATGGCTACACCTTC. Its translation: CASTNNRESYGYTF.

The J gene is TRBJ1-2, the V gene TRBV7-2; 9 bases match TRBD1. The CDR3 extends over 13 amino acids. The germline V gene has CDR1 SGHTA and CDR2 FQGNSA. J gave up 8 bases and V 4 bases, and 5 bases lay outside the gene matches. The CDR3 sequence is CASSSRDREGYTF. The CDR3 coding sequence is TGTGCCAGCAGCTCCCGGGACAGGGAAGGCTACACCTTC.

The chain carries TRBV2 and TRBJ2-3, with 7 bases fitting TRBD1. The trim removed 5 bases at V and 0 bases at J, leaving 2 bases unmatched. The germline gives CDR1 SNHLY, CDR2 FYNNEI. CDR3 length: 14 amino acids. CDR3 sequence reads: CASSRDSSTDTQYF. DNA of the CDR3: TGTGCCAGCAGTCGGGACAGCAGCACAGATACGCAGTATTTT.

The sample holds one count of this clone. The genes are TRBV4-1 and TRBJ1-4; 11 bases are a match to TRBD1. V was pared by 4 bases and J by 3 bases, with 4 bases of the junction left unmatched. CDR3 size: 16 residues. In germline, CDR1 is MGHRA, CDR2 YSYEKL. The DNA for the CDR3 is TGCGCCAGCAGCCGAGGACAGGGGGCTTCTAATGAAAAACTGTTTTTT. Protein product: CASSRGQGASNEKLFF.

V and J are TRBV6-8 and TRBJ2-2, with D possibly TRBD2 on 7 matching bases. Trimming shortened V by 8 bases and J by 4 bases, and 17 bases separated the two germline ends. CDR3 length: 15 amino acids. Germline CDR1 and CDR2: MNHGY and SAAAGT. The CDR3 reads CASPEGGAGTGELFF. CDR3 DNA: TGTGCCAGCCCCGAGGGGGGGGCGGGCACCGGGGAGCTGTTTTTT.

This sequence joins TRBV7-9 and TRBJ2-3; D gene unclear. The length of the CDR3 is 11 residues. Per the germline V gene, CDR1 is SEHNR and CDR2 is FQNEAQ (reference sequence). The V and J ends lost 7 bases and 2 bases respectively, with 4 bases between them. The CDR3 DNA reads TGTGCCAGCACCCACACAGATACGCAGTATTTT. Translating it yields CASTHTDTQYF.

The gene calls are TRBV2 and TRBJ1-2, with 10 positions matching TRBD1. CDR1 and CDR2 from the germline V gene are SNHLY and FYNNEI. This CDR3 comprises 14 residues. The J segment lost 4 bases and the V segment lost 4 bases, leaving 3 bases of the junction unmatched. CDR3 bases: TGTGCCAGCAGTGTAGACAGGGGGCCCTATGGCTACACCTTC. Protein product: CASSVDRGPYGYTF.

The chain carries TRBV6-6 and TRBJ1-5, with TRBD1 matching over 7 bases. J gave up 4 bases and V 7 bases, and 7 bases lay outside the gene matches. This CDR3 region has 14 residues. Germline CDR1 and CDR2: MNHNY and SVGAGI (reference sequence). CDR3 sequence: CASTQGGGNQPQHF. Here the CDR3 DNA reads TGTGCCAGCACCCAAGGGGGCGGGAATCAGCCCCAGCATTTT.

J is TRBJ1-1 and V is TRBV3-1 (or the pseudogene TRBV3-2), with TRBD1 matching over 11 bases. This CDR3 has 15 amino acids. CDR1 and CDR2 (germline): LGHDT, YNNKEL (reference sequence). The V segment lost 4 bases and the J segment 5 bases; nucleotides outside the gene matches: 6. The CDR3 region has the DNA TGTGCCAGCAGCCCGTGGGGGACAGGGGGAACTGAAGCTTTCTTT. It yields the protein CASSPWGTGGTEAFF.

The chain joins TRBV5-6 to TRBJ1-4; D may be TRBD1 (6 bases). Germline V gene data show CDR1 as SGHDT and CDR2 as YYEEEE. CDR3 size: 14 residues. Trimming removed 2 bases from V and 8 bases from J, with 13 bases in between. CDR3 coding DNA: TGTGCCAGCAGCTTCAGGGGCCCTGGGGAAAAACTGTTTTTT. The encoded protein is CASSFRGPGEKLFF.